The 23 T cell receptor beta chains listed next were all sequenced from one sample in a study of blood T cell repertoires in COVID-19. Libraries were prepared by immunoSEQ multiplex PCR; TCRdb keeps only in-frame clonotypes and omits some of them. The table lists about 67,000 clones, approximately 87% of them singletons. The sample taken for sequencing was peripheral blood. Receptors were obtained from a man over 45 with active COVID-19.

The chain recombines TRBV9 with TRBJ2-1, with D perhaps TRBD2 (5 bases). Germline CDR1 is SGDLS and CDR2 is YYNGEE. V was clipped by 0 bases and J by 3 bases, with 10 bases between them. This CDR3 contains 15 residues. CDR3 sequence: CASSVGSSSYNEQFF. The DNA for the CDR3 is TGTGCCAGCAGCGTAGGTTCTAGCAGCTACAATGAGCAGTTCTTC.

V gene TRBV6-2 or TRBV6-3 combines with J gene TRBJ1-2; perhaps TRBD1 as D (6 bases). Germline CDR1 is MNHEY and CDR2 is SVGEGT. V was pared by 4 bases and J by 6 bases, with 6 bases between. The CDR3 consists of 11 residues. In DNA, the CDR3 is TGTGCCAGCAGTTGGACAGATGGCTACACCTTC. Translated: CASSWTDGYTF.

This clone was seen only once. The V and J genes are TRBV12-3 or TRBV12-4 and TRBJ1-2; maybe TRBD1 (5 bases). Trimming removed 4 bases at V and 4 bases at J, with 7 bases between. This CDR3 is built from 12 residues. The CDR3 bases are TGTGCCAGCAGTTCAGGGTCCTATGGCTACACCTTC. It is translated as CASSSGSYGYTF.

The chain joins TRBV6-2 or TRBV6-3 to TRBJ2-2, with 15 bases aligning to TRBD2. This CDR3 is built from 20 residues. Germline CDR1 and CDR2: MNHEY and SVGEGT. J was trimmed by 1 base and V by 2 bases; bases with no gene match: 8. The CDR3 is CASSYPGTSGRSWNTGELFF. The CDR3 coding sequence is TGTGCCAGCAGTTACCCTGGGACTAGCGGGAGGTCGTGGAACACCGGGGAGCTGTTTTTT.

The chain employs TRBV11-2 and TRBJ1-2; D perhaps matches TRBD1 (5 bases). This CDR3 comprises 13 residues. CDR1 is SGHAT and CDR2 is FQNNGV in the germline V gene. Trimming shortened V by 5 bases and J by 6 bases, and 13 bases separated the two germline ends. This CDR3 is CASSRGGANGYTF. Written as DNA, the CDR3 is TGTGCCAGCAGCAGGGGAGGGGCCAATGGCTACACCTTC.

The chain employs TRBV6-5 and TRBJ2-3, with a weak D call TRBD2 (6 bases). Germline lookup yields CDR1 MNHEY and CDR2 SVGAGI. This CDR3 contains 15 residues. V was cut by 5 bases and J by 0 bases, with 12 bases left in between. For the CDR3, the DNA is TGTGCCAGCAGTACAAGCGGGCCAAGCACAGATACGCAGTATTTT. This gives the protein CASSTSGPSTDTQYF.

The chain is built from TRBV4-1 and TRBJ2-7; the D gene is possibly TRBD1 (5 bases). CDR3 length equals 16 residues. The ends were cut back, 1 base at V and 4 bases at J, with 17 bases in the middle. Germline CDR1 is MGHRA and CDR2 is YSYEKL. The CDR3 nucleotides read TGCGCCAGCAGCCAAGTATTCCGGACAAAGCAATACGAGCAGTACTTC. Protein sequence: CASSQVFRTKQYEQYF.

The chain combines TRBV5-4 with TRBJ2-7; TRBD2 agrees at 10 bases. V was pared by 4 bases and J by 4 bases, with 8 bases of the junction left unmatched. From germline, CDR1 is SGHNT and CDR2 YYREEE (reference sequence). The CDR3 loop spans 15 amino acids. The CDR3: CASSPGLATRYEQYF. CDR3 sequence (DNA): TGTGCCAGCAGCCCGGGACTAGCGACACGTTACGAGCAGTACTTC.

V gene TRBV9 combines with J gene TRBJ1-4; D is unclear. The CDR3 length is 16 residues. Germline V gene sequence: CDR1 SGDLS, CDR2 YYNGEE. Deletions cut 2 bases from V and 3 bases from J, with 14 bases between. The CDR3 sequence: CASSVDPVLANEKLFF. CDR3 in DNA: TGTGCCAGCAGCGTCGATCCGGTGCTAGCTAATGAAAAACTGTTTTTT.

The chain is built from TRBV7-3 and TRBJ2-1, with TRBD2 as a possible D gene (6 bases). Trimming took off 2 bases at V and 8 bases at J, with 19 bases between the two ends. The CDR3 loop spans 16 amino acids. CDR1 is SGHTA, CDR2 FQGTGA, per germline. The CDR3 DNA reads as TGTGCCAGCAGCTTAGGACCCCACCGGGGGAGCGATGAGCAGTTCTTC. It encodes CASSLGPHRGSDEQFF.

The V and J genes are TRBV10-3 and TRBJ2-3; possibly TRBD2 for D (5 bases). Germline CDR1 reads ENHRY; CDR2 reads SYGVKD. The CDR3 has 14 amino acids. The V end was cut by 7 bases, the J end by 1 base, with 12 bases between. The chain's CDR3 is CAITKADRTDTQYF. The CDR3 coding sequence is TGTGCCATCACTAAAGCGGACCGCACAGATACGCAGTATTTT.

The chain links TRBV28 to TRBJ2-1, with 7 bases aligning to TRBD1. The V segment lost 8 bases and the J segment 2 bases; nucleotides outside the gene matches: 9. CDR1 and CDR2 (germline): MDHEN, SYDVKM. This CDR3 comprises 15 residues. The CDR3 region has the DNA TGTGCCAGCGGAATACAGGGGTTTGCCTACAATGAGCAGTTCTTC. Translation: CASGIQGFAYNEQFF. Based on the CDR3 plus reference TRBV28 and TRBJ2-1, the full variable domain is DVKVTQSSRYLVKRTGEKVFLECVQDMDHENMFWYRQDPGLGLRLIYFSYDVKMKEKGDIPEGYSVSREKKERFSLILESASTNQTSMYLCASGIQGFAYNEQFFGPGTRLTVL.

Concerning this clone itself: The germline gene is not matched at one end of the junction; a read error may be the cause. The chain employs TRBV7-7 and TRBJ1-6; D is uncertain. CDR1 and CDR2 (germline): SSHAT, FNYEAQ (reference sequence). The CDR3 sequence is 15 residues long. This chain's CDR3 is CASSLVHFASSPLHF. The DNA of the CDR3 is TGTGCTAGCAGCTTAGTCCATTTTGCCAGTTCACCCCTCCACTTT.

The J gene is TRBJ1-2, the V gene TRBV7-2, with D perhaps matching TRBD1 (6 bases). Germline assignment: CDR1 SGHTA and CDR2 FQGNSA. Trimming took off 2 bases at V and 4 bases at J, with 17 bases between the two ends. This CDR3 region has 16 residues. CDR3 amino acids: CASSLSRAGEGYGYTF. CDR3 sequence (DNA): TGTGCCAGCAGCTTATCCCGAGCAGGGGAAGGCTATGGCTACACCTTC.

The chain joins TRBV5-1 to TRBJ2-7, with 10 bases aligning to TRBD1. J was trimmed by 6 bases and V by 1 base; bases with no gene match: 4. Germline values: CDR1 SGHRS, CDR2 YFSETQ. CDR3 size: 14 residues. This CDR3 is CASSLRDRGAEQYF. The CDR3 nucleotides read TGCGCCAGCAGCTTGAGGGACAGGGGAGCCGAGCAGTACTTC.

CDR3 sequence: CASSFPSNAGLYEQYF. For the CDR3, the DNA is TGTGCCAGCAGTTTCCCGAGTAATGCCGGACTCTACGAGCAGTACTTC. The genes are TRBV6-2 or TRBV6-3 and TRBJ2-7, with a tentative D call TRBD2 (5 bases). The CDR3 totals 16 residues. The V end was cut by 4 bases, the J end by 3 bases, with 19 bases between. Germline V gene data show CDR1 as MNHEY and CDR2 as SVGEGT.

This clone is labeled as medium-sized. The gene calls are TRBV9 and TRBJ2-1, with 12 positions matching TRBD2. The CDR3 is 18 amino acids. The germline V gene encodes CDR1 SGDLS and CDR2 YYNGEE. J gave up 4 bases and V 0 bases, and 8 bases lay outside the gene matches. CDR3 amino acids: CASSVERTSGTGYNEQFF. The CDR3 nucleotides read TGTGCCAGCAGCGTAGAAAGGACTAGCGGGACGGGGTACAATGAGCAGTTCTTC.

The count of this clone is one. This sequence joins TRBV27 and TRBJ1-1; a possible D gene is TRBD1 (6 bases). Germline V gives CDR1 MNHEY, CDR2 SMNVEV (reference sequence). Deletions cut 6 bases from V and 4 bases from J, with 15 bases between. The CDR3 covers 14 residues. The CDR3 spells CASRAGGGGTEAFF. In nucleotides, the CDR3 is TGTGCCAGCAGAGCGGGGGGCGGAGGCACTGAAGCTTTCTTT.

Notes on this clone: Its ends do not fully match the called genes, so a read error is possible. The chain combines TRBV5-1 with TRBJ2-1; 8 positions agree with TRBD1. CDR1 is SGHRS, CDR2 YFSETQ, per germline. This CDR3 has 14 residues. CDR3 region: CASSLTGTTGERFF. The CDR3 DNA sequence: TGCGCCAGCAGCCTAACGGGAACGACAGGGGAGCGGTTCTTC.

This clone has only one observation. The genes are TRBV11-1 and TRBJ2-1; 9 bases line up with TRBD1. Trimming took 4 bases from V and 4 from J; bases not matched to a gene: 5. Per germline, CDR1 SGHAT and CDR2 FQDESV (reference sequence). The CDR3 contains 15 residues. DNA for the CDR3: TGTGCCAGCAGCTGGGGGGGACAGGGATACAATGAGCAGTTCTTC. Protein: CASSWGGQGYNEQFF.

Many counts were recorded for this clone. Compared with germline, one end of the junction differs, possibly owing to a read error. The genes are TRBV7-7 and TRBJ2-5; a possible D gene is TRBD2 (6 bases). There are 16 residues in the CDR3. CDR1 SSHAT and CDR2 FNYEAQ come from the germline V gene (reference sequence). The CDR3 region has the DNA TGTGCTAGCAGCGCGGGAAGACTAGTTAGCCCCAAGACCCAGTACTTC. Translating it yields CASSAGRLVSPKTQYF.

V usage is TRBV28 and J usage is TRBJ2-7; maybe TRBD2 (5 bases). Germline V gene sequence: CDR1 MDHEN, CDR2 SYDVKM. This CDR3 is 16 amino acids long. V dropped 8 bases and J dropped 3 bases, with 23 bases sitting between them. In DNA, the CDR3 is TGTGCCAGCGGCAGAGAGGGAACCAGGAGCTACTACGAGCAGTACTTC. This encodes CASGREGTRSYYEQYF.

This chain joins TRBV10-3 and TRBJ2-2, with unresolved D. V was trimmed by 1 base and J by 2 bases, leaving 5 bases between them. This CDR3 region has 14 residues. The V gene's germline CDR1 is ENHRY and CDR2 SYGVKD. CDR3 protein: CAISELSNTGELFF. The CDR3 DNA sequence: TGTGCCATCAGTGAGTTGTCAAACACCGGGGAGCTGTTTTTT.